This entry concerns a single T cell receptor (beta chain). J was trimmed by 4 bases and V by 0 bases; bases with no gene match: 10. CDR1 and CDR2 from the germline V gene are LGHDT and YNNKEL (reference sequence). The CDR3 is 17 amino acids. The source of the sample is a study of blood T cell repertoires in COVID-19. Across the whole study: Sites across the United States, Italy and Spain contributed samples from acute and convalescent COVID-19. The analysed material was cDNA or gDNA that came from T cells, B-cell-depleted T cells, or PBMCs.

Source study methods: It was from reference gene primer amplification that nucleated cell counts were estimated. Profiling relied on immunoSEQ multiplex PCR, and the TCRdb table lists in-frame clones only, not all of them. The V and J calls and clone size come from that table; D and trimming were worked out from the DNA. This table has some 190,000 clones, around nine tenths appearing once. Sequencing was carried out using peripheral blood. J is TRBJ2-7 and V is TRBV3-1 (or the pseudogene TRBV3-2); 9 nucleotides line up with TRBD2. The TCR originated in a man between 18 and 29 years old with active or convalescent COVID-19. The CDR3 region has the DNA TGTGCCAGCAGCCAAGATTTAGGTATAGCGGGAGCGTACGAGCAGTACTTC. It encodes CASSQDLGIAGAYEQYF.